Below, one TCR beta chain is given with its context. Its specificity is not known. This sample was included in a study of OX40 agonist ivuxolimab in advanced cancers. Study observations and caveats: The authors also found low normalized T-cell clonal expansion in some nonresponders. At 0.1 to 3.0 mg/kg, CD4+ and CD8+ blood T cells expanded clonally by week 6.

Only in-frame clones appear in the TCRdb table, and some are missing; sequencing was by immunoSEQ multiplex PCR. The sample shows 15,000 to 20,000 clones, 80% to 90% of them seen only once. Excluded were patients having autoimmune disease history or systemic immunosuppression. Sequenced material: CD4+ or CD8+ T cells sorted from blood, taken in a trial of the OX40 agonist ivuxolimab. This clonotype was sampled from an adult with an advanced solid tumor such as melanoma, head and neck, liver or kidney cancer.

DNA for the CDR3: TGTGCCAGCAGTTACCGGGAGACAGGGTTCTACGAGCAGTACTTC. Translation: CASSYRETGFYEQYF. The chain combines TRBV6-5 with TRBJ2-5; tentative D call: TRBD1 (7 bases). The J call may be faulty, since TRBJ2-7 better matches the DNA end. CDR1 is MNHEY, CDR2 SVGAGI, per germline. The CDR3 extends over 15 amino acids.